This T cell receptor (beta chain) was retrieved from a study of T cells after yellow fever vaccination. The germline CDR1 and CDR2 sequences are PRHDT and FYEKMQ (reference sequence). V was shortened by 5 bases and J by 4 bases, with 9 bases between the two germline ends. The CDR3 loop spans 13 amino acids. MiXCR, run by TCRdb on the 5' RACE reads, gives a single entry per CDR3 protein. The sample yields 95,000 to 150,000 distinct CDR3 sequences, almost 9% seen once. The chain employs TRBV13 and TRBJ2-1, with a possible D match to TRBD1 (6 bases). The source is a man aged 18 to 30 who received the YFV17D yellow fever vaccine. Specimen: CD8+ T cells sorted from PBMCs, collected on the day of the yellow fever booster vaccination. In nucleotides, the CDR3 is TGTGCCAGCAGCGCGGACAGTTACAATGAGCAGTTCTTC. It encodes CASSADSYNEQFF.